The 5 T cell receptor beta chains reported below all come from one sample, sequenced in a study of T cells in Graves' hyperthyroidism and ophthalmopathy. The TCR beta CDR3 regions underwent amplification using RNA transcripts as the source. A first-round RT-PCR of the TCR CDR3 used the HTBI primer set. A single record per CDR3 protein comes from TCRdb applying MiXCR to the multiplex PCR reads. The sample records around 760,000 distinct CDR3 sequences, roughly 32% being singletons. Sequenced input: blood. The receptors here all came from a woman between 35 and 50 years old with Graves' hyperthyroidism.

The V call is TRBV6-2 or TRBV6-3, the J call TRBJ2-2, with D unresolved. This CDR3 comprises 14 residues. CDR1 and CDR2 from the germline V gene are MNHEY and SVGEGT. V lost 7 bases and J 2 bases, leaving 11 bases between the germline ends. The CDR3 sequence is CASKKLANTGELFF. The DNA of the CDR3 is TGTGCCAGCAAAAAATTGGCTAACACCGGGGAGCTGTTTTTT.

This clonotype was detected many times. The V call is TRBV2, the J call TRBJ1-4; no reliable D call. From germline, CDR1 is SNHLY and CDR2 FYNNEI. The CDR3 loop spans 14 amino acids. Trimming cost V 3 bases and J 6 bases, with 11 bases left between them. CDR3 DNA: TGTGCCAGCAGTGATAGTGAGTGGGATGAAAAACTGTTTTTT. It yields the protein CASSDSEWDEKLFF.

The J gene is TRBJ1-1, the V gene TRBV9; 7 bases are shared with TRBD1. From germline, CDR1 is SGDLS and CDR2 YYNGEE. Trimming removed 0 bases from V and 4 bases from J; junction bases left unmatched: 9. The CDR3 is made up of 16 amino acids. This chain's CDR3 is CASSVEEGALGTEAFF. In nucleotides, the CDR3 is TGTGCCAGCAGCGTAGAGGAGGGGGCGCTGGGCACTGAAGCTTTCTTT.

The chain recombines TRBV13 with TRBJ1-5; 8 bases fit TRBD1. The length of the CDR3 is 16 residues. The germline V gene encodes CDR1 PRHDT and CDR2 FYEKMQ (reference sequence). V trimming: 3 bases; J trimming: 5 bases; junction bases outside the gene matches: 9. The CDR3 here is CASSFGGRGLYQPQHF. The CDR3 region has the DNA TGTGCCAGCAGCTTTGGGGGCAGGGGGCTTTATCAGCCCCAGCATTTT.

For this clonotype: With a much larger clone just one base away, this may be a read error. The chain has TRBV6-6 and TRBJ2-7; D unclear. Trimming pared 2 bases from V and 5 bases from J, leaving 7 bases between. From germline, CDR1 is MNHNY and CDR2 SVGAGI (reference sequence). The CDR3 sequence is 12 residues long. The CDR3 reads CASSYKGDEQYF. In DNA, the CDR3 is TGTGCCAGCAGTTACAAGGGCGACGAGCAGTACTTC.